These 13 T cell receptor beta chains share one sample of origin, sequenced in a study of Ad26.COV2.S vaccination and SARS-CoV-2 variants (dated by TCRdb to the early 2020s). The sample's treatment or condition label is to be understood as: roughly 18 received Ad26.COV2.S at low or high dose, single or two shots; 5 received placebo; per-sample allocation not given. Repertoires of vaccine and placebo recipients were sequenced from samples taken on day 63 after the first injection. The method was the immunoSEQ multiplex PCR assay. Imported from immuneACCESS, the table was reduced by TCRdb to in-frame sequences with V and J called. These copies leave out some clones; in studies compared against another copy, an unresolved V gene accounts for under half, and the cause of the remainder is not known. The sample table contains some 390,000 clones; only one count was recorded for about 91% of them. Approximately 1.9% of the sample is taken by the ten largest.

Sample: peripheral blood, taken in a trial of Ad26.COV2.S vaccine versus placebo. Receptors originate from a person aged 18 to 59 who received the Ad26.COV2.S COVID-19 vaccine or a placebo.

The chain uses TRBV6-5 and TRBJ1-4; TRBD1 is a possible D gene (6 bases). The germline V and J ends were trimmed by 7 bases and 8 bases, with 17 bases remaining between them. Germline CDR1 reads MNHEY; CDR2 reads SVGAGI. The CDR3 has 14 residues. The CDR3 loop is CASTPTGRREKLFF. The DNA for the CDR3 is TGTGCCAGCACCCCCACAGGGCGGCGGGAAAAACTGTTTTTT.

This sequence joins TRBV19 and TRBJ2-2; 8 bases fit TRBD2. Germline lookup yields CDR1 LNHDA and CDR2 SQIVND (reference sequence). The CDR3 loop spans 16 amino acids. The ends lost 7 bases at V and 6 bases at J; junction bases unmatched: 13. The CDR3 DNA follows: TGTGCCAGTAAGGGGGTGGGGCTAGCGGGCCCCGGGGAGCTGTTTTTT. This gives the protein CASKGVGLAGPGELFF.

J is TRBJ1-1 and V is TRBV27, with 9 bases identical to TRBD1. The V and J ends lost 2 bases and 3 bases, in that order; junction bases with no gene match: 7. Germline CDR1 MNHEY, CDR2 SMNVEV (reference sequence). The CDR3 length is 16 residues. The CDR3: CASSLGTGPSYTEAFF. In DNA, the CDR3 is TGTGCCAGCAGTTTAGGGACAGGGCCTTCATACACTGAAGCTTTCTTT.

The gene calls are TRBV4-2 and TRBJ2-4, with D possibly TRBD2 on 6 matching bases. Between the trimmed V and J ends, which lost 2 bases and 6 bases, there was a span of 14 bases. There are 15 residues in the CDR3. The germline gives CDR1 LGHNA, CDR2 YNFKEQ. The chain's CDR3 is CASSQPTGTLNIQYF. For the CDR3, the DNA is TGTGCCAGCAGCCAACCCACCGGGACTTTAAACATTCAGTACTTC.

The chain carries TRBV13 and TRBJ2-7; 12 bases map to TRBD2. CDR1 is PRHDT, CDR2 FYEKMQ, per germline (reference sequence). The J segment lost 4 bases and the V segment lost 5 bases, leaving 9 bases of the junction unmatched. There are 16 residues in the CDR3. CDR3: CASSGPSGRGLYEQYF. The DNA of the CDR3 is TGTGCCAGCAGCGGCCCTAGCGGGAGGGGATTGTACGAGCAGTACTTC.

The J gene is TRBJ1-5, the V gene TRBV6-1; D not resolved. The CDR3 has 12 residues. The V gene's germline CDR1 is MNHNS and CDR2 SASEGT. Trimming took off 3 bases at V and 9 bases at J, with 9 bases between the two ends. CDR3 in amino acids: CASSESRRPQHF. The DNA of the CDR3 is TGTGCCAGCAGTGAGTCCCGTAGGCCCCAGCATTTT.

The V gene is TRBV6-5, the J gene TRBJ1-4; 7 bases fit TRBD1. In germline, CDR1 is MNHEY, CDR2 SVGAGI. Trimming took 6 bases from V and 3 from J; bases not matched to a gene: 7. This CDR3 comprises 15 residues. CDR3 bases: TGTGCCAGCAGCGACGTTGGGACAGCTAATGAAAAACTGTTTTTT. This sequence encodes CASSDVGTANEKLFF.

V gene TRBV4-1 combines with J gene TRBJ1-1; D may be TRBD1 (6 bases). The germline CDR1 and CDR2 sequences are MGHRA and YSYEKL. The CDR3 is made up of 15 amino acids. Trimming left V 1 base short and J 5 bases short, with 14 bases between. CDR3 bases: TGCGCCAGCAGCCAAGTCCAGGGGATTTGGACTGAAGCTTTCTTT. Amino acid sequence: CASSQVQGIWTEAFF.

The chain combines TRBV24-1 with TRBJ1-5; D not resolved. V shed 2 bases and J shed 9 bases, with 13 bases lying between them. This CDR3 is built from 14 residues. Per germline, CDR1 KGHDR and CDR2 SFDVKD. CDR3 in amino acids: CATSDSPYSTPQHF. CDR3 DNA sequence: TGTGCCACCAGTGATTCCCCCTACTCCACGCCCCAGCATTTT.

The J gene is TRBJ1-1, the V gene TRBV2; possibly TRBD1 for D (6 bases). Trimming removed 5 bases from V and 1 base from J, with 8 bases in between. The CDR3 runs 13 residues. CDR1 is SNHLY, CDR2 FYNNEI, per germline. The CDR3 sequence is CASSTTGNTEAFF. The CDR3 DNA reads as TGTGCCAGCAGTACGACAGGGAACACTGAAGCTTTCTTT.

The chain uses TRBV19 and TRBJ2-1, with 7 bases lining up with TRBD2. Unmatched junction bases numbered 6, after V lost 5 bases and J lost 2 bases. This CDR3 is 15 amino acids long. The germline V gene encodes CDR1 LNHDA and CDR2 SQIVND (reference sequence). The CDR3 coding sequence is TGTGCCAGTAGTTCCGGGAGGCCCCCCTACAATGAGCAGTTCTTC. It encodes CASSSGRPPYNEQFF. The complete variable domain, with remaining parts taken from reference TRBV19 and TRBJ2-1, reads DGGITQSPKYLFRKEGQNVTLSCEQNLNHDAMYWYRQDPGQGLRLIYYSQIVNDFQKGDIAEGYSVSREKKESFPLTVTSAQKNPTAFYLCASSSGRPPYNEQFFGPGTRLTVL.

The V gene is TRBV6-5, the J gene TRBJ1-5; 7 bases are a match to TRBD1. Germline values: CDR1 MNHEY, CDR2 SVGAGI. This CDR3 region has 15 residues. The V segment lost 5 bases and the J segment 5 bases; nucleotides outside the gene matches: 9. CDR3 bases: TGTGCCAGCAGTCAGATGGGACAGCCAGATCAGCCCCAGCATTTT. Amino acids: CASSQMGQPDQPQHF.

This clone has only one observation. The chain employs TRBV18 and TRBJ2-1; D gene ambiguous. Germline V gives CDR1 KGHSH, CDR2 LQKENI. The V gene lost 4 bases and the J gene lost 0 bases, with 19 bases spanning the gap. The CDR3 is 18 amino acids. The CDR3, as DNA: TGTGCCAGCTCACTTAAGTCGGCGCCGGCGGCCTCCTACAATGAGCAGTTCTTC. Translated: CASSLKSAPAASYNEQFF.